The next 28 T cell receptor beta chains were all read from a single sample in a study of T cell responses to AZD1222 COVID-19 vaccine. TCRdb keeps only in-frame clones here, not all; method: immunoSEQ multiplex PCR. The table shows roughly 98,000 clones, with 70% to 85% occurring only once. Sequenced here: peripheral blood, sampled 28 days after the second AZD1222 dose. The source is an adult who received the AZD1222 COVID-19 vaccine.

This sequence joins TRBV6-5 and TRBJ1-1; TRBD1 might be the D (6 bases). With 2 bases removed from V and 1 base from J, the gap between germline ends came to 14 bases. Germline loops: CDR1 MNHEY, CDR2 SVGAGI. The CDR3 sequence is 16 residues long. The CDR3 DNA sequence: TGTGCCAGCAGTTACCTAGCTCCGGGACAGAACACTGAAGCTTTCTTT. This codes for CASSYLAPGQNTEAFF.

The chain couples TRBV9 to TRBJ2-2, with 10 positions matching TRBD2. The CDR3 loop spans 16 amino acids. Germline-derived CDR1 and CDR2 are SGDLS and YYNGEE. The junction had 2 bases not matched to a gene; V was cut back by 1 base and J by 2 bases. In nucleotides, the CDR3 is TGTGCCAGCAGCGTAAGCGGGGGGGTTAACACCGGGGAGCTGTTTTTT. Its translation: CASSVSGGVNTGELFF.

The J gene is TRBJ1-2, the V gene TRBV5-8; D gene uncertain. The CDR3 loop spans 13 amino acids. Germline V CDR1 and CDR2: SGHTS, YDEGEE. The V end lost 3 bases, the J end lost 8 bases, and 14 bases lay between the germline ends. The CDR3 DNA reads TGTGCCAGCAGCTCCCGGACCGACTGGGGCTACACCTTC. Translating gives CASSSRTDWGYTF.

The chain links TRBV9 to TRBJ1-3; no clear D. Deletions cut 0 bases from V and 3 bases from J, with 7 bases between. This CDR3 region has 14 residues. Germline lookup yields CDR1 SGDLS and CDR2 YYNGEE. CDR3: CASSVVSGGNTIYF. In nucleotides, the CDR3 is TGTGCCAGCAGCGTAGTGTCCGGTGGAAACACCATATATTTT.

V is TRBV5-1 and J is TRBJ1-6; 7 bases map to TRBD1. V was clipped by 2 bases and J by 6 bases; unmatched bases: 5. The CDR3 has 15 amino acids. The V gene's germline CDR1 is SGHRS and CDR2 YFSETQ. CDR3 DNA sequence: TGCGCCAGCAGCTTTGAGACAGGGAGTAATTCACCCCTCCACTTT. Its translation: CASSFETGSNSPLHF.

The genes are TRBV30 and TRBJ1-1; D gene ambiguous. Germline-derived CDR1 and CDR2 are GTSNPN and SVGIG (reference sequence). The CDR3 loop spans 11 amino acids. V lost 5 bases and J 5 bases, leaving 9 bases between the germline ends. CDR3 in DNA: TGTGCCTGGGGGAGAGAGACTGAAGCTTTCTTT. This encodes CAWGRETEAFF.

The V call is TRBV2, the J call TRBJ2-1; no clear D gene. V was shortened by 8 bases and J by 7 bases, with 9 bases between the two germline ends. The germline V gene has CDR1 SNHLY and CDR2 FYNNEI. The CDR3 covers 11 residues. CDR3 bases: TGTGCCAGCGCGATGGGGAATGAGCAGTTCTTC. Translation: CASAMGNEQFF.

The chain employs TRBV29-1 and TRBJ1-1; the D is unclear. This CDR3 region has 10 residues. CDR1 is SQVTM, CDR2 ANQGSEA, per germline. V lost 2 bases to trimming and J lost 9 bases, with 7 bases between them. This CDR3 is CSVEKGKAFF. Here the CDR3 DNA reads TGCAGCGTTGAAAAGGGAAAAGCTTTCTTT.

This clone has just one count. The CDR3 protein is CASSRPQGEAGNTIYF. The CDR3 DNA sequence: TGTGCCAGTAGTCGACCTCAGGGGGAAGCTGGAAACACCATATATTTT. The rearrangement links TRBV19 to TRBJ1-3, with 7 positions matching TRBD1. V lost 5 bases to trimming and J lost 2 bases; unmatched junction nucleotides: 9. CDR1 and CDR2 (germline): LNHDA, SQIVND (reference sequence). The length of the CDR3 is 16 residues.

The V call is TRBV13, the J call TRBJ1-2; D is perhaps TRBD1 (5 bases). CDR3 length equals 15 residues. Germline V gene sequence: CDR1 PRHDT, CDR2 FYEKMQ (reference sequence). Trimming left V 3 bases short and J 4 bases short, with 15 bases between. The CDR3 bases are TGTGCCAGCAGCTTGGGGGGGAGGGCTGGCTATGGCTACACCTTC. It codes for CASSLGGRAGYGYTF.

The chain recombines TRBV7-2 with TRBJ1-5; D not resolved. From germline, CDR1 is SGHTA and CDR2 FQGNSA. V lost 3 bases and J 4 bases, leaving 7 bases between the germline ends. The CDR3 runs to 13 residues. The CDR3 loop reads CASSFQVNQPQHF. CDR3 bases: TGTGCCAGCAGCTTTCAAGTAAATCAGCCCCAGCATTTT.

The chain recombines TRBV2 with TRBJ2-7; 10 positions agree with TRBD1. CDR3 length equals 13 residues. Germline V gives CDR1 SNHLY, CDR2 FYNNEI. After removal of 10 bases from V and 0 bases from J, the junction contained 3 bases not matched to a gene. As DNA, the CDR3 is TGTGCCACCCGGACAGGGGGCTCCTACGAGCAGTACTTC. Translating gives CATRTGGSYEQYF. The whole variable domain, filled in from reference TRBV2 and TRBJ2-7, reads EPEVTQTPSHQVTQMGQEVILRCVPISNHLYFYWYRQILGQKVEFLVSFYNNEISEKSEIFDDQFSVERPDGSNFTLKIRSTKLEDSAMYFCATRTGGSYEQYFGPGTRLTVT.

This chain joins TRBV9 and TRBJ1-2; D unresolved. Trimming removed 0 bases from V and 5 bases from J, with 8 bases in between. Looked up from germline, CDR1 is SGDLS and CDR2 is YYNGEE. The CDR3 sequence is 13 residues long. CDR3 coding DNA: TGTGCCAGCAGCGTAGGGGGAGGGTATGGCTACACCTTC. This translates into CASSVGGGYGYTF.

This clone was counted a single time. The chain recombines TRBV7-9 with TRBJ1-5, with TRBD1 matching over 8 bases. Germline CDR1 is SEHNR and CDR2 is FQNEAQ (reference sequence). The CDR3 has 15 residues. V was pared by 2 bases and J by 3 bases, with 3 bases of the junction left unmatched. The CDR3 protein is CASSLTGGNNQPQHF. As DNA, the CDR3 is TGTGCCAGCAGCTTAACAGGGGGAAACAATCAGCCCCAGCATTTT.

This clone was seen a few times. V gene TRBV3-1 (or the pseudogene TRBV3-2) combines with J gene TRBJ2-1; D remains ambiguous. The CDR3 runs to 15 residues. V was shortened by 4 bases and J by 0 bases, with 10 bases between the two germline ends. In germline, CDR1 is LGHDT, CDR2 YNNKEL (reference sequence). This CDR3 reads CASSPPATSYNEQFF. For the CDR3, the DNA is TGTGCCAGCAGCCCCCCGGCTACCTCCTACAATGAGCAGTTCTTC.

The V call is TRBV7-3, the J call TRBJ2-3; possible D gene TRBD2, 6 bases. V was shortened by 1 base and J by 0 bases, with 14 bases between the two germline ends. In germline, CDR1 is SGHTA, CDR2 FQGTGA. The CDR3 totals 17 residues. CDR3: CASSLNPAAGSTDTQYF. The CDR3 DNA sequence: TGTGCCAGCAGCTTAAACCCGGCGGCGGGGAGCACAGATACGCAGTATTTT.

This chain links TRBV1 with TRBJ2-7; the table's D call, TRBD1, was not checked against the DNA. TRBV1 is listed as a pseudogene. CDR3 length: 14 residues. The CDR3 protein is CTSSLERQAYEQYF. As DNA, the CDR3 is TGCACCAGCAGCCTCGAACGACAGGCGTACGAGCAGTACTTC.

V gene TRBV4-1 combines with J gene TRBJ2-1; 9 bases are shared with TRBD2. Germline CDR1 MGHRA, CDR2 YSYEKL. The trim removed 2 bases at V and 4 bases at J, leaving 6 bases unmatched. This CDR3 is built from 16 residues. CDR3 nucleotide sequence: TGCGCCAGCAGCCAAATTGGAGCGGGGGGTTACAATGAGCAGTTCTTC. Its translation: CASSQIGAGGYNEQFF.

The rearrangement uses TRBV7-2 and TRBJ2-1; 11 bases fit TRBD2. V was clipped by 5 bases and J by 3 bases; unmatched bases: 6. The CDR3 runs 16 residues. CDR1 is SGHTA, CDR2 FQGNSA, per germline. The CDR3 spells CASSPRLAGRYNEQFF. The CDR3 DNA reads as TGTGCCAGCAGCCCCCGACTAGCGGGGCGCTACAATGAGCAGTTCTTC.

The V gene is TRBV7-8, the J gene TRBJ2-7; TRBD1 matches 8 bases. Per the germline V gene, CDR1 is SGHVS and CDR2 is FQNEAQ. The CDR3 covers 16 residues. V was pared by 2 bases and J by 0 bases, with 6 bases of the junction left unmatched. CDR3 DNA sequence: TGTGCCAGCAGCTTATCTCGGACAGGGATCTCCTACGAGCAGTACTTC. Translating it yields CASSLSRTGISYEQYF.

The chain links TRBV19 to TRBJ1-5; TRBD1 matches at 9 bases. The CDR3 extends over 17 amino acids. Trimming removed 5 bases from V and 5 bases from J; junction bases left unmatched: 13. Germline V gives CDR1 LNHDA, CDR2 SQIVND (reference sequence). The CDR3 reads CASSPSADRGLYQPQHF. The CDR3 coding sequence is TGTGCCAGTAGTCCTTCTGCGGACAGGGGCTTGTATCAGCCCCAGCATTTT.

This clone was seen a handful of times. The gene calls are TRBV7-2 and TRBJ2-1; D gene unclear. Germline V gene lookup returns CDR1 SGHTA and CDR2 FQGNSA. Trimming took off 5 bases at V and 5 bases at J, with 7 bases between the two ends. CDR3 length: 12 residues. CDR3 coding DNA: TGTGCCAGCAGCGTGTCGCACAATGAGCAGTTCTTC. The encoded protein is CASSVSHNEQFF.

The chain recombines TRBV12-5 with TRBJ2-1; D tentatively fits TRBD1 or TRBD2 (5 bases each). The germline V gene has CDR1 LGHNT and CDR2 FRNRAP. The CDR3 totals 13 residues. V was clipped by 5 bases and J by 8 bases, with 13 bases between them. CDR3 sequence: CASGPALGDEQFF. In DNA form, the CDR3 reads TGTGCTAGTGGTCCGGCCTTGGGGGATGAGCAGTTCTTC. Drawing the rest from reference TRBV12-5 and TRBJ2-1, the complete variable domain is DARVTQTPRHKVTEMGQEVTMRCQPILGHNTVFWYRQTMMQGLELLAYFRNRAPLDDSGMPKDRFSAEMPDATLATLKIQPSEPRDSAVYFCASGPALGDEQFFGPGTRLTVL.

This clone was seen only once. The chain uses TRBV19 and TRBJ1-5; D gene unclear. This CDR3 is 13 amino acids long. V lost 2 bases to trimming and J lost 8 bases, with 10 bases between them. CDR1 is LNHDA, CDR2 SQIVND, per germline (reference sequence). The CDR3 spells CASSIRGREPQHF. As DNA, the CDR3 is TGTGCCAGTAGTATAAGAGGCCGGGAGCCCCAGCATTTT.

The chain is built from TRBV7-2 and TRBJ1-2; D remains ambiguous. Germline values: CDR1 SGHTA, CDR2 FQGNSA. The CDR3 runs to 15 residues. V was shortened by 3 bases and J by 6 bases, with 17 bases between the two germline ends. As DNA, the CDR3 is TGTGCCAGCAGCTTGGGATCGTGGTACGAGAATGGCTACACCTTC. Its protein is CASSLGSWYENGYTF.

This sequence joins TRBV5-6 and TRBJ1-2; TRBD1 might be the D (5 bases). Germline lookup yields CDR1 SGHDT and CDR2 YYEEEE. CDR3 length: 15 residues. Trimming shortened V by 0 bases and J by 1 base, and 10 bases separated the two germline ends. The CDR3 loop reads CASSLGGTGNYGYTF. Here the CDR3 DNA reads TGTGCCAGCAGCTTGGGGGGGACGGGTAACTATGGCTACACCTTC.

This chain links TRBV29-1 with TRBJ1-1; D call uncertain. The CDR3 has 12 residues. CDR1 is SQVTM, CDR2 ANQGSEA, per germline. The V end lost 6 bases, the J end lost 3 bases, and 11 bases lay between the germline ends. CDR3 DNA sequence: TGCAGCGTGCACACCCGGGACACTGAAGCTTTCTTT. Its protein product is CSVHTRDTEAFF.

The chain joins TRBV27 to TRBJ2-1, with D hard to call. CDR3 size: 13 residues. Germline V CDR1 and CDR2: MNHEY, SMNVEV (reference sequence). Trimming left V 2 bases short and J 4 bases short, with 6 bases between. CDR3 in amino acids: CASSLGRYNEQFF. The CDR3 region has the DNA TGTGCCAGCAGTTTAGGTAGATACAATGAGCAGTTCTTC.